These 20 T cell receptor beta chains were sequenced from one sample in a study of shared clonotypes between healthy human individuals. Terminally differentiated effector memory CD45RA+ cells were excluded by CCR7 positive selection of CD45RO-negative cells. Using immunoSEQ multiplex PCR, the repertoire was profiled, and TCRdb retains in-frame clones only, with some absent. The sample has roughly 2 million clones; about 95% are singletons. Sample: naive CD8+ T cells sorted from blood. These receptors were taken from a man aged 18 to 30 in good health.

The chain links TRBV16 to TRBJ1-1; 8 bases fit TRBD1. The CDR3 contains 14 residues. V lost 5 bases, J lost 6 bases, and 8 bases stayed unmatched. Germline V lookup: CDR1 KGHSY, CDR2 FQNENV. The DNA for the CDR3 is TGTGCCAGCAGCGCACAGGGGGGTAGCCCTGAAGCTTTCTTT. Amino acid sequence: CASSAQGGSPEAFF.

The chain recombines TRBV2 with TRBJ2-2; tentatively, D is TRBD1 (6 bases). This CDR3 has 17 residues. CDR1 is SNHLY, CDR2 FYNNEI, per germline. Deletions cut 2 bases from V and 0 bases from J, with 13 bases between. In DNA form, the CDR3 reads TGTGCCAGCAGTGAATTCCCACAGGGACCGAACACCGGGGAGCTGTTTTTT. This encodes CASSEFPQGPNTGELFF.

The chain carries TRBV2 and TRBJ2-7, with D maybe TRBD2 (6 bases). Germline V gene data show CDR1 as SNHLY and CDR2 as FYNNEI. V was trimmed by 2 bases and J by 4 bases, leaving 18 bases between them. The CDR3 spans 16 residues. The CDR3: CASSEQRWGGDYEQYF. CDR3 coding DNA: TGTGCCAGCAGTGAACAGAGATGGGGCGGGGATTACGAGCAGTACTTC.

V is TRBV7-9 and J is TRBJ1-1, with D maybe TRBD1 (5 bases). V was clipped by 8 bases and J by 2 bases, with 9 bases between them. The CDR3 spans 12 residues. The germline gives CDR1 SEHNR, CDR2 FQNEAQ (reference sequence). The CDR3 bases are TGTGCCAGCCAACAGGATAACACTGAAGCTTTCTTT. Translated: CASQQDNTEAFF.

To note about this clone: This is likely a read error, given that the CDR3 carries no conserved phenylalanine or tryptophan at its end. It is unclear where the CDR3 begins or ends on the DNA, so no DNA is shown, and the CDR3 is as TCRdb lists it. The V call is TRBV5-4, the J call TRBJ2-7; TRBD1, as called in the table, went unchecked against the DNA. CDR1 and CDR2 from the germline V gene are SGHNT and YYREEE (reference sequence). The CDR3 has 10 residues if both end residues are counted. CDR3 sequence: CASSLPSSRL.

This sequence joins TRBV15 and TRBJ2-7, with D possibly being TRBD2 (7 bases). V lost 6 bases to trimming and J lost 2 bases, with 14 bases between them. CDR1 and CDR2 from the germline V gene are LNHNV and YYDKDF (reference sequence). The CDR3 is 14 residues long. CDR3 region: CATSSAGAPYEQYF. The CDR3 DNA sequence: TGTGCCACCAGTTCGGCGGGGGCCCCCTACGAGCAGTACTTC.

In its sample, this clone was seen once. Other DNA sequences in this specimen translate into the identical CDR3. The chain combines TRBV25-1 with TRBJ2-3; tentatively, D is TRBD1 (6 bases). CDR3 length: 14 residues. CDR1 and CDR2 from the germline V gene are MGHDK and SYGVNS. V lost 3 bases and J lost 0, with 7 bases in between. CDR3 sequence (DNA): TGTGCCAGCAGTGACACAGGGAGCACAGATACGCAGTATTTT. It specifies CASSDTGSTDTQYF.

CDR3: CSVDEGIITDTQYF. The CDR3 region has the DNA TGCAGCGTTGATGAGGGTATTATAACAGATACGCAGTATTTT. This chain joins TRBV29-1 and TRBJ2-3; perhaps TRBD2 as D (5 bases). This CDR3 region has 14 residues. The V end was cut by 3 bases, the J end by 3 bases, with 13 bases between. From germline, CDR1 is SQVTM and CDR2 ANQGSEA.

Concerning this clone itself: Other DNA sequences of this sample code for an identical CDR3. This rearrangement joins TRBV7-9 to TRBJ2-7; D not certain. Germline-derived CDR1 and CDR2 are SEHNR and FQNEAQ (reference sequence). V was cut by 5 bases and J by 4 bases, with 9 bases left in between. The CDR3 has 12 residues. DNA of the CDR3: TGTGCCAGCAGCCAAACGGCTTACGAGCAGTACTTC. Translation: CASSQTAYEQYF.

This chain links TRBV6-1 with TRBJ2-1; D possibly uses TRBD1 or TRBD2 (5 bases each). Between the trimmed V and J ends, which lost 2 bases and 4 bases, there was a span of 15 bases. The CDR3 length is 16 residues. Germline loops: CDR1 MNHNS, CDR2 SASEGT. The CDR3 spells CASSEWGSEGYNEQFF. The CDR3 DNA reads TGTGCCAGCAGTGAATGGGGGAGTGAGGGTTACAATGAGCAGTTCTTC.

This chain uses TRBV5-6 with TRBJ2-7; D assignment may be TRBD1 or TRBD2 (6 bases each). Looked up from germline, CDR1 is SGHDT and CDR2 is YYEEEE. With 0 bases removed from V and 5 bases from J, the gap between germline ends came to 12 bases. The CDR3 runs 14 residues. The CDR3 spells CASSLARGGHEQYF. Here the CDR3 DNA reads TGTGCCAGCAGCTTGGCCAGGGGAGGCCACGAGCAGTACTTC.

The chain joins TRBV6-5 to TRBJ1-2; TRBD1 matches 9 bases. Germline loops: CDR1 MNHEY, CDR2 SVGAGI. The CDR3 extends over 14 amino acids. V shed 6 bases and J 6 bases; nucleotides not matched to a gene: 8. The CDR3 bases are TGTGCCAGCAGAGCCGGGACAGGGTATGATGGCTACACCTTC. Translated, it gives CASRAGTGYDGYTF.

CDR3 coding DNA: TGTGCCAGCAGCTTGACAGGGATGAACACTGAAGCTTTCTTT. Its protein product is CASSLTGMNTEAFF. The chain couples TRBV7-6 to TRBJ1-1, with 7 bases lining up with TRBD1. The CDR3 covers 14 residues. Germline CDR1 SGHVS, CDR2 FNYEAQ. The ends lost 3 bases at V and 0 bases at J; junction bases unmatched: 1.

The CDR3 protein is CAISPGQGADNEQFF. The CDR3 DNA sequence: TGTGCCATCAGTCCGGGACAGGGGGCCGACAATGAGCAGTTCTTC. The rearrangement joins TRBV10-3 to TRBJ2-1, with TRBD1 identical over 12 bases. CDR3 length: 15 amino acids. Germline CDR1 is ENHRY and CDR2 is SYGVKD. Trimming at V came to 5 bases and at J to 5 bases, leaving 4 bases not matched to a gene.

CDR3 in amino acids: CASSIDLTGGQETQYF. The CDR3 DNA is TGTGCCAGTAGTATAGATCTAACGGGAGGGCAAGAGACCCAGTACTTC. The rearrangement links TRBV19 to TRBJ2-5; 8 bases align to TRBD2. After removal of 0 bases from V and 2 bases from J, the junction contained 5 bases not matched to a gene. Per the germline V gene, CDR1 is LNHDA and CDR2 is SQIVND (reference sequence). The CDR3 totals 16 residues. Supplemented by reference TRBV19 and TRBJ2-5, the full variable domain reads DGGITQSPKYLFRKEGQNVTLSCEQNLNHDAMYWYRQDPGQGLRLIYYSQIVNDFQKGDIAEGYSVSREKKESFPLTVTSAQKNPTAFYLCASSIDLTGGQETQYFGPGTRLLVL.

Details on this clone: This specimen includes other DNA sequences encoding the same CDR3. J is TRBJ1-5 and V is TRBV7-9; D is perhaps TRBD1 (5 bases). This CDR3 region has 14 residues. CDR1 is SEHNR and CDR2 is FQNEAQ in the germline V gene (reference sequence). Trimming took off 3 bases at V and 2 bases at J, with 8 bases between the two ends. The CDR3 region has the DNA TGTGCCAGCAGCTTGGGGCAGGGCAATCAGCCCCAGCATTTT. Protein sequence: CASSLGQGNQPQHF.

The gene calls are TRBV4-1 and TRBJ1-5; 9 positions match TRBD1. The CDR3 has 15 amino acids. V was pared by 4 bases and J by 6 bases, with 7 bases of the junction left unmatched. CDR1 MGHRA and CDR2 YSYEKL come from the germline V gene. The CDR3 loop reads CASSPTGGNVQPQHF. As DNA, the CDR3 is TGCGCCAGCAGCCCAACAGGGGGCAACGTTCAGCCCCAGCATTTT.

The rearrangement joins TRBV7-2 to TRBJ1-6; D not certain. The V end lost 1 base, the J end lost 0 bases, and 7 bases lay between the germline ends. The length of the CDR3 is 16 residues. Per germline, CDR1 SGHTA and CDR2 FQGNSA. This chain's CDR3 is CASSLDTVSYNSPLHF. CDR3 bases: TGTGCCAGCAGCTTAGACACTGTCTCCTATAATTCACCCCTCCACTTT.

This clone was seen a single time. The same CDR3 also results from other DNA sequences found in this sample. This rearrangement joins TRBV9 to TRBJ1-1; tentative D call: TRBD1 (6 bases). The CDR3 extends over 14 amino acids. Germline V gives CDR1 SGDLS, CDR2 YYNGEE. The ends were cut back, 0 bases at V and 4 bases at J, with 10 bases in the middle. CDR3 bases: TGTGCCAGCAGCGTAGTGGAGGGGGGCACTGAAGCTTTCTTT. This sequence encodes CASSVVEGGTEAFF.

The CDR3 region is CASSIGPTGSGYTF. In DNA form, the CDR3 reads TGTGCCAGTAGTATAGGTCCCACAGGGAGCGGCTACACCTTC. The chain uses TRBV19 and TRBJ1-2, with a possible D match to TRBD1 (6 bases). The CDR3 covers 14 residues. Germline lookup yields CDR1 LNHDA and CDR2 SQIVND (reference sequence). V was trimmed by 1 base and J by 8 bases, leaving 14 bases between them.